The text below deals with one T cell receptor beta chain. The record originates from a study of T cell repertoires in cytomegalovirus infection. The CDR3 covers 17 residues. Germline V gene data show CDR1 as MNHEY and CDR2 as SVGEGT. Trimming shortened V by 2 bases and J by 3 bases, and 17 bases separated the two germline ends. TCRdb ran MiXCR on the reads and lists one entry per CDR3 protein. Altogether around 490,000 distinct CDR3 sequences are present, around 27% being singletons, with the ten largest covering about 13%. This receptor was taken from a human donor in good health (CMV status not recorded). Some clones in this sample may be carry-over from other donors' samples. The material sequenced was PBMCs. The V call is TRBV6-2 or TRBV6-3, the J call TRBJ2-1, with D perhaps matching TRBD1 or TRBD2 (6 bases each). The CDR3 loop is CASSYQRGRGDYNEQFF. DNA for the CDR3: TGTGCCAGCAGTTACCAACGGGGGCGGGGAGACTACAATGAGCAGTTCTTC.